The clone carrying this T cell receptor (beta chain) showed up just a few times. This sample is drawn from a study of T-cell reconstitution after alpha-beta-depleted transplantation in children. Construction of the TCRbeta library involved unique molecular identifiers. TCRdb itself ran the PCR reads through MiXCR, one entry per CDR3 protein. The sample carries about 980,000 distinct CDR3 sequences, about 31% recorded once. Germline V gene sequence: CDR1 PRHDT, CDR2 FYEKMQ (reference sequence). Deletions cut 0 bases from V and 4 bases from J, with 16 bases between. This CDR3 is 16 amino acids long. This clonotype originated in a boy less than two years old who had a stem cell transplant for SCID, so the T cells may come from the graft donor. The V and J genes are TRBV13 and TRBJ2-7, with D possibly matching TRBD2 (6 bases). The sample consisted of PBMCs, mostly from graft donor cells, taken 360 days after TCRalphabeta/CD19-depleted stem cell transplant. The CDR3 reads CASSLGAGGPVYEQYF. The CDR3 nucleotides read TGTGCCAGCAGCTTAGGGGCCGGGGGACCGGTTTACGAGCAGTACTTC.